The 10 T cell receptor beta chains presented below share a single source sample, sequenced in a study of Ad26.COV2.S vaccination and SARS-CoV-2 variants. Clones were sequenced by immunoSEQ multiplex PCR, and TCRdb holds only the in-frame ones, with some missing. In the table there are around 320,000 clones, roughly 91% of which are singletons. Treatment here: roughly 18 received Ad26.COV2.S at low or high dose, single or two shots; about five received placebo; per-sample allocation not given. Day 63 after the first vaccine or placebo injection was the time point for sampling. This specimen was peripheral blood, taken in a trial of Ad26.COV2.S vaccine versus placebo. These receptors originate from a person aged 18-65 years who received the Ad26.COV2.S COVID-19 vaccine or a placebo.

The chain employs TRBV10-2 and TRBJ2-1; TRBD2 aligns across 16 bases. The CDR3 spans 15 residues. V lost 6 bases, J lost 8 bases, and 4 bases stayed unmatched. Germline V CDR1 and CDR2: WSHSY, SAAADI. The CDR3 DNA follows: TGCGCCAGCAGCACCGGGACTAGCGGGGGGGATGAGCAGTTCTTC. Its translation: CASSTGTSGGDEQFF.

This chain connects TRBV5-4 to TRBJ1-1; D is perhaps TRBD1 (5 bases). Looked up from germline, CDR1 is SGHNT and CDR2 is YYREEE (reference sequence). V was shortened by 3 bases and J by 2 bases, with 11 bases between the two germline ends. The CDR3 sequence is 14 residues long. CDR3: CASSSRGDNTEAFF. CDR3 in DNA: TGTGCCAGCAGCTCCCGGGGGGACAACACTGAAGCTTTCTTT.

CDR3 bases: TGTGCCAGCAGCTTAGACAGGGATCGGGACTATGGCTACACCTTC. Its protein product is CASSLDRDRDYGYTF. This chain connects TRBV7-8 to TRBJ1-2, with D maybe TRBD1 (6 bases). V was pared by 1 base and J by 3 bases, with 12 bases between. The V gene's germline CDR1 is SGHVS and CDR2 FQNEAQ. This CDR3 comprises 15 residues.

The V call is TRBV7-2, the J call TRBJ2-3; D perhaps matches TRBD1 (5 bases). Trimming pared 5 bases from V and 4 bases from J, leaving 10 bases between. This CDR3 has 13 amino acids. The V gene's germline CDR1 is SGHTA and CDR2 FQGNSA. The CDR3 DNA is TGTGCCAGCAGCCCCCAGGGTGCAGATACGCAGTATTTT. Protein sequence: CASSPQGADTQYF.

The chain carries TRBV6-5 and TRBJ1-6, with D unclear. The CDR3 is 14 amino acids. Trimming pared 2 bases from V and 5 bases from J, leaving 7 bases between. Germline CDR1 and CDR2: MNHEY and SVGAGI. The CDR3 is CASSYGENNSPLHF. The CDR3 DNA is TGTGCCAGCAGTTACGGGGAGAATAATTCACCCCTCCACTTT.

V usage is TRBV2 and J usage is TRBJ1-6, with D unclear. This CDR3 spans 15 amino acids. Germline V gene sequence: CDR1 SNHLY, CDR2 FYNNEI. Trimming left V 7 bases short and J 5 bases short, with 15 bases between. The CDR3 region is CASTMAIDHNSPLHF. DNA of the CDR3: TGTGCCAGCACGATGGCTATCGACCATAATTCACCCCTCCACTTT.

The table lists this clone with a few counts. V is TRBV7-2 and J is TRBJ2-1, with D possibly matching TRBD2 (5 bases). Looked up from germline, CDR1 is SGHTA and CDR2 is FQGNSA. Trimming removed 1 base from V and 10 bases from J, with 17 bases in between. CDR3 size: 15 residues. CDR3 DNA sequence: TGTGCCAGCAGCTTAGAATATCAGAAGGAGGCGGAGCAGTTCTTC. Protein product: CASSLEYQKEAEQFF.

The chain employs TRBV3-1 (or the pseudogene TRBV3-2) and TRBJ2-3; D is ambiguous. The germline V gene encodes CDR1 LGHDT and CDR2 YNNKEL (reference sequence). This CDR3 is 14 amino acids long. Deletions cut 7 bases from V and 3 bases from J, with 14 bases between. The CDR3 sequence: CASTGFGDTDTQYF. CDR3 bases: TGTGCCAGCACCGGGTTTGGGGATACAGATACGCAGTATTTT.

The chain joins TRBV11-2 to TRBJ2-2; the D gene is possibly TRBD1 (7 bases). V gave up 5 bases and J gave up 3 bases, with 22 bases separating them. The CDR3 is 18 residues long. Germline lookup yields CDR1 SGHAT and CDR2 FQNNGV. Written as DNA, the CDR3 is TGTGCCAGCAGCACAGGCCAGGGGGAGGACTTCTACACCGGGGAGCTGTTTTTT. Protein product: CASSTGQGEDFYTGELFF.

V gene TRBV23-1 combines with J gene TRBJ2-7, with 8 positions matching TRBD1. TRBV23-1 is an open reading frame, and its role is uncertain. V lost 6 bases, J lost 4 bases, and 23 bases stayed unmatched. This CDR3 is built from 19 residues. CDR3 sequence reads: CASSPPGTSDRVGPYEQYF. CDR3 DNA: TGCGCCAGCAGCCCCCCCGGGACCTCGGACAGGGTGGGGCCATACGAGCAGTACTTC.